This T cell receptor (beta chain) stems from a study of cytomegalovirus exposure and HLA in healthy donors. The overall study: Counted in an early data release were 85 million or so unique TCRs from HLA-typed donors.

The germline V and J ends were trimmed by 0 bases and 7 bases, with 12 bases remaining between them. CDR3 length equals 13 residues. Germline V gene data show CDR1 as GTSNPN and CDR2 as SVGIG (reference sequence). General study findings and limits: Previously analyzed data showed that most TCR beta V segments were productive at a frequency of about 90% or about 30%.

A multiplex PCR was run with 60 Vbeta primers and 13 Jbeta primers. The protocol was immunoSEQ multiplex PCR, while the TCRdb copy is restricted to in-frame clones and leaves out a portion. The sample lists some 200,000 clones; 75% to 90% were seen once. This clone was found a few times. The target antigen is unknown. This chain connects TRBV30 to TRBJ1-1, with TRBD1 as a possible D gene (5 bases). The sequence derives from a man aged 40-49 years in good health and CMV-seropositive. The source material was PBMCs. The CDR3 region is CAWSVGAADEAFF. In DNA form, the CDR3 reads TGTGCCTGGAGTGTAGGGGCGGCCGATGAAGCTTTCTTT.